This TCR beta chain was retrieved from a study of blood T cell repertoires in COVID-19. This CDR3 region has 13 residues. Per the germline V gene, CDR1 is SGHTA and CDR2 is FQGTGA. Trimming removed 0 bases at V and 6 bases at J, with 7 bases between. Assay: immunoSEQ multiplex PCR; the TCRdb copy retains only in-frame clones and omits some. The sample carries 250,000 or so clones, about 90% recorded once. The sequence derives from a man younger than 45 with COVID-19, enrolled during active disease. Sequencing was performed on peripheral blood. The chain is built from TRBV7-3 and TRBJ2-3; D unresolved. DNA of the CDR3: TGTGCCAGCAGCTTAACGGGCCAGGATACGCAGTATTTT. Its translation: CASSLTGQDTQYF.